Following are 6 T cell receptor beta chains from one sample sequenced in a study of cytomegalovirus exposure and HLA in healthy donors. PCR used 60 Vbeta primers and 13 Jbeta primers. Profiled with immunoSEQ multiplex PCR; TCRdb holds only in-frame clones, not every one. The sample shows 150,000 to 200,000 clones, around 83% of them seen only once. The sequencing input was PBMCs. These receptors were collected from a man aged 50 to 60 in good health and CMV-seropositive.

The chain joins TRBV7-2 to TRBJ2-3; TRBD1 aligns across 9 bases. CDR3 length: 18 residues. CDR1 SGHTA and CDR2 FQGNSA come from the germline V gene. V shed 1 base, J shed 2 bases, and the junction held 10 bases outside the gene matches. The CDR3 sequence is CASSLVYTRDRDTDTQYF. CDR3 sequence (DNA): TGTGCCAGCAGCTTAGTATATACGCGGGACAGGGACACAGATACGCAGTATTTT.

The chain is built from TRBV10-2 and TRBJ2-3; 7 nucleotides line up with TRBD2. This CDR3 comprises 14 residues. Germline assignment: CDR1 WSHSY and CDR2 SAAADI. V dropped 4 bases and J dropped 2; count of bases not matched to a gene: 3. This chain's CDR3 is CASSVLAATDTQYF. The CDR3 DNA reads TGCGCCAGCAGTGTGCTAGCGGCCACAGATACGCAGTATTTT.

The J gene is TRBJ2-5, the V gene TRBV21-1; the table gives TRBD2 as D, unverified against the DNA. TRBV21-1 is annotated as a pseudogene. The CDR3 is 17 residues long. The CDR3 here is CASSKNPYSLNQETQYF. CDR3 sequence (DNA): TGTGCCAGCAGCAAAAACCCCTATTCTTTGAACCAAGAGACCCAGTACTTC.

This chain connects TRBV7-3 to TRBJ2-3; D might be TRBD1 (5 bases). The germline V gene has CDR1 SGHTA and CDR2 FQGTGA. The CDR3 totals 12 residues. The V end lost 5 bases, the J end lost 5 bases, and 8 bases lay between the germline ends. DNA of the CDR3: TGTGCCAGCAGCCTTCAGGGAGATACGCAGTATTTT. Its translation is CASSLQGDTQYF.

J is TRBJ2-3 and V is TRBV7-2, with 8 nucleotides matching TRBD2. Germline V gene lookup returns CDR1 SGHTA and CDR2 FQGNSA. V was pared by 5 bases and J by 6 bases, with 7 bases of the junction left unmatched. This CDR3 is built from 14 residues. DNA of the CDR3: TGTGCCAGCAGCCGTTCGGGGGGGCGGGATACGCAGTATTTT. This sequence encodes CASSRSGGRDTQYF.

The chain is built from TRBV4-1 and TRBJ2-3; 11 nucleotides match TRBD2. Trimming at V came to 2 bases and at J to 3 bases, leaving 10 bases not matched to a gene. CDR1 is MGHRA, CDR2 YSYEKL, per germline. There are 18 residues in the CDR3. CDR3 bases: TGCGCCAGCAGCCAATACCCTCTGACTAGCGGGAAGACAGATACGCAGTATTTT. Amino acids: CASSQYPLTSGKTDTQYF.